The clone carrying this T cell receptor (beta chain) appeared a few times. The antigen is undetermined. This entry is derived from a study of T cells after yellow fever vaccination. Regarding the study as a whole: The CD4 and CD8 compartments had a small share of their clonotypes in common.

UMIs were added to TCR cDNA along with a universal primer site when it was made by 5'RACE template switching. TCRdb re-analysed the 5' RACE reads in MiXCR, keeping a single row per CDR3 protein. The sample has 100,000 to 150,000 distinct CDR3 sequences; 8.9% are singletons. This CDR3 has 15 amino acids. With V trimmed by 6 bases and J by 0 bases, 5 bases remained unmatched. This chain joins TRBV12-3 or TRBV12-4 and TRBJ1-3; TRBD1 matches 7 bases. Sample: CD8+ T cells sorted from PBMCs, taken on the day of the yellow fever booster vaccination. The source of this sequence is a young man who received the YFV17D yellow fever vaccine. The CDR3 is CASSRQGFSGNTIYF. The CDR3 bases are TGTGCCAGCAGCCGACAGGGCTTCTCTGGAAACACCATATATTTT.